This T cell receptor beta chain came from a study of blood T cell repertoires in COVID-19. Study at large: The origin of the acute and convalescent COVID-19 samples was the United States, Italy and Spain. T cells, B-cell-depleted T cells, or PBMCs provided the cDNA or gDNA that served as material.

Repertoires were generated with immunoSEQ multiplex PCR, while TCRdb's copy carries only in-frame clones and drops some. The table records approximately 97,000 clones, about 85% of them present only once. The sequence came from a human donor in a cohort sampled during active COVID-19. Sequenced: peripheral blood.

This CDR3 is CASSPRGTGELFF. CDR3 DNA: TGTGCCAGCAGCCCCAGGGGGACCGGGGAGCTGTTTTTT. The chain recombines TRBV6-5 with TRBJ2-2; 7 positions agree with TRBD1. Germline V gene data show CDR1 as MNHEY and CDR2 as SVGAGI. J lost 5 bases, V lost 6 bases, and 3 bases had no gene match. This CDR3 contains 13 residues.